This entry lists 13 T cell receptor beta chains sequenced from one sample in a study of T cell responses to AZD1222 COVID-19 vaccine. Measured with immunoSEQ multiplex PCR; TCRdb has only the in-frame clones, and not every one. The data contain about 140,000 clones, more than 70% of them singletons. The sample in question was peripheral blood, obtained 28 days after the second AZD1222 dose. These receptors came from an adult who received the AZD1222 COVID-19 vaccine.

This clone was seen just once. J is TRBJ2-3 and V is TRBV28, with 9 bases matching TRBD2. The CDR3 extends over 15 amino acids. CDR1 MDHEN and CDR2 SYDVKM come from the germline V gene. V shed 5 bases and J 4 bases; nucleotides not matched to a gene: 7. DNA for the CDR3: TGTGCCAGCAGTGAAAGCGGGAGGTCTGCAGATACGCAGTATTTT. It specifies CASSESGRSADTQYF.

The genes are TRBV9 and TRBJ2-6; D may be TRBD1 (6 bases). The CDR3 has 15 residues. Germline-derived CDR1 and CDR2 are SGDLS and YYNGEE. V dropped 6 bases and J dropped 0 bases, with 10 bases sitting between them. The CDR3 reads CASTGQLSGANVLTF. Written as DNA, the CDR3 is TGTGCCAGCACTGGACAGCTCTCTGGGGCCAACGTCCTGACTTTC.

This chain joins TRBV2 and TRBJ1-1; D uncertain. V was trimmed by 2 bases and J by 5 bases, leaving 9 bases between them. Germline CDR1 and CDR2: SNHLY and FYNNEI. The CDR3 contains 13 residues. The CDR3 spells CASSESLRTEAFF. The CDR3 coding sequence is TGTGCCAGCAGTGAATCCCTTCGGACTGAAGCTTTCTTT.

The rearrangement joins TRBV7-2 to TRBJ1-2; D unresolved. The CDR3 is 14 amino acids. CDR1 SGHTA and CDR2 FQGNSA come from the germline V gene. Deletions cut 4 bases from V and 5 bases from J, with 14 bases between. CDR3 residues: CASSSAQTAYGYTF. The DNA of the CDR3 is TGTGCCAGCAGCTCCGCCCAGACTGCGTATGGCTACACCTTC.

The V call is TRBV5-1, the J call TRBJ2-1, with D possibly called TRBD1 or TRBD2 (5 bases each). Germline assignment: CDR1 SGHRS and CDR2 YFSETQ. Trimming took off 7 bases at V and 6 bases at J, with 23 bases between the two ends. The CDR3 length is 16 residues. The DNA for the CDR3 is TGCGCCAGCCTGCCTCTGGGGCCCGGCGCGGGCAATGAGCAGTTCTTC. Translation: CASLPLGPGAGNEQFF.

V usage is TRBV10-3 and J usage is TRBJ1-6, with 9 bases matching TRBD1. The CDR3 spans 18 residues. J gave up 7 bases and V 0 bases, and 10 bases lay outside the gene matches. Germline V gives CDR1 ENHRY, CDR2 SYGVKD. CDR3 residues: CAISESLLAGTGNSPLHF. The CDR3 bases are TGTGCCATCAGTGAGTCTCTACTCGCCGGGACAGGGAATTCACCCCTCCACTTT.

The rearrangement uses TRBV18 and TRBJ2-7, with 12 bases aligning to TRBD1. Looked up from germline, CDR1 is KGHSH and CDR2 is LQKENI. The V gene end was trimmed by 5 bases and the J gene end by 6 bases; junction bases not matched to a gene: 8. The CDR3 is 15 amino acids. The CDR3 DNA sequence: TGTGCCAGCTCAGCAGCCGGGACAGGGGGCGCCGAGCAGTACTTC. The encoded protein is CASSAAGTGGAEQYF.

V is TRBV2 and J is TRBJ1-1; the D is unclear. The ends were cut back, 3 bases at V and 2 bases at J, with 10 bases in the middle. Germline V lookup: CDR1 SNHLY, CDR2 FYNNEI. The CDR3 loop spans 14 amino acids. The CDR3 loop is CASSDLTANTEAFF. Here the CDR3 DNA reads TGTGCCAGCAGTGACCTGACGGCTAACACTGAAGCTTTCTTT.

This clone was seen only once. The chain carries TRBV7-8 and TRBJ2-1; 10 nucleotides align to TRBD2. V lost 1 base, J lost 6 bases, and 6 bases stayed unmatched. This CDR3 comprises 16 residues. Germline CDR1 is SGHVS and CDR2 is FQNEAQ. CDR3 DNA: TGTGCCAGCAGCTTAGGGTGGAGACTAGCGGGCAATGAGCAGTTCTTC. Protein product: CASSLGWRLAGNEQFF. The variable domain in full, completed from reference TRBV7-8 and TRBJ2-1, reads GAGVSQSPRYKVAKRGQDVALRCDPISGHVSLFWYQQALGQGPEFLTYFQNEAQLDKSGLPSDRFFAERPEGSVSTLKIQRTQQEDSAVYLCASSLGWRLAGNEQFFGPGTRLTVL.

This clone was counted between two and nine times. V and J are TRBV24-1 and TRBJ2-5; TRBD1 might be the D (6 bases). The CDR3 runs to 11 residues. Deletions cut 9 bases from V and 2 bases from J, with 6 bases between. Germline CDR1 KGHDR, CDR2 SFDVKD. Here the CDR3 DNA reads TGTGCCACCGGACAGCAAGAGACCCAGTACTTC. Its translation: CATGQQETQYF.

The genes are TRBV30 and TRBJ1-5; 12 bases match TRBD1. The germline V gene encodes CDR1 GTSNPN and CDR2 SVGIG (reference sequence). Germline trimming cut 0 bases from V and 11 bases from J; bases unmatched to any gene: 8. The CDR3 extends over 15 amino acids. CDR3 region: CAWSVGTGGGLSQHF. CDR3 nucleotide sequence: TGTGCCTGGAGTGTGGGGACAGGGGGCGGTTTGTCCCAGCATTTT.

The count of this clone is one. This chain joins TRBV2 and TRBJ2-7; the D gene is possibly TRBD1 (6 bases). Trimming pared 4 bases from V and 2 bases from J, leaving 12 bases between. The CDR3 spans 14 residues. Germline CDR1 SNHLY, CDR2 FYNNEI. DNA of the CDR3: TGTGCCAGCAGTGTTCAACAGGGAACCTACGAGCAGTACTTC. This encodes CASSVQQGTYEQYF.

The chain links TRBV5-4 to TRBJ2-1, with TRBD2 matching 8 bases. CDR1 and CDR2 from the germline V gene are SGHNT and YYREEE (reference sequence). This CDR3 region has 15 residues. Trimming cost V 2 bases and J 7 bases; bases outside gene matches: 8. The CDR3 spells CASSFGTSRSNEQFF. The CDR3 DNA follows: TGTGCCAGCAGCTTCGGGACTAGTCGGAGTAATGAGCAGTTCTTC. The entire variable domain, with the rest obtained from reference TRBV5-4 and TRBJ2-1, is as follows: ETGVTQSPTHLIKTRGQQVTLRCSSQSGHNTVSWYQQALGQGPQFIFQYYREEENGRGNFPPRFSGLQFPNYSSELNVNALELDDSALYLCASSFGTSRSNEQFFGPGTRLTVL.